This entry lists 15 T cell receptor beta chains sequenced from one sample in a study of blood T cells in healthy people across ages. Then a second PCR, running roughly 7 to 11 cycles, was carried out with a sample-barcoded 5' primer and a J-beta primer mix. TCRdb analysed the 5' RACE reads with MiXCR anew, one entry per CDR3 protein. The data hold hundreds of thousands of distinct CDR3 sequences, with just over 55% observed a single time. Sequencing input: blood. The receptors were sampled from a man between 40 and 49 years old in good health.

This rearrangement joins TRBV29-1 to TRBJ2-3; a possible D gene is TRBD1 (6 bases). Germline V gives CDR1 SQVTM, CDR2 ANQGSEA. V was cut by 3 bases and J by 8 bases, with 21 bases left in between. The CDR3 totals 15 residues. CDR3 in amino acids: CSVEGHPVGSGTQYF. CDR3 nucleotide sequence: TGCAGCGTTGAGGGACACCCCGTCGGGTCAGGTACGCAGTATTTT.

The chain couples TRBV7-9 to TRBJ2-5; D possibly corresponds to TRBD2 (6 bases). CDR1 is SEHNR, CDR2 FQNEAQ, per germline (reference sequence). The CDR3 is made up of 15 amino acids. V lost 5 bases to trimming and J lost 5 bases, with 18 bases between them. The CDR3 here is CASSLRLGGLETQYF. The CDR3 DNA sequence: TGTGCCAGCAGCCTTCGACTGGGAGGTCTGGAGACCCAGTACTTC.

This clonotype was seen a few times. The V gene is TRBV7-2, the J gene TRBJ1-5; TRBD1 might be the D (6 bases). V was clipped by 3 bases and J by 2 bases, with 20 bases between them. The CDR3 runs 18 residues. Per the germline V gene, CDR1 is SGHTA and CDR2 is FQGNSA. In DNA, the CDR3 is TGTGCCAGCAGCTTCGGCAGGGGAGGGGTTATCGGCAATCAGCCCCAGCATTTT. Protein product: CASSFGRGGVIGNQPQHF. Looking up the rest from reference TRBV7-2 and TRBJ1-5 gives the full variable domain: GAGVSQSPSNKVTEKGKDVELRCDPISGHTALYWYRQSLGQGLEFLIYFQGNSAPDKSGLPSDRFSAERTGGSVSTLTIQRTQQEDSAVYLCASSFGRGGVIGNQPQHFGDGTRLSIL.

The chain is built from TRBV7-9 and TRBJ1-5; 7 bases fit TRBD1. From germline, CDR1 is SEHNR and CDR2 FQNEAQ (reference sequence). V lost 4 bases, J lost 3 bases, and 6 bases stayed unmatched. This CDR3 spans 15 amino acids. CDR3 in DNA: TGTGCCAGCAGCTCCGGGACAGCGAACAATCAGCCCCAGCATTTT. This gives the protein CASSSGTANNQPQHF.

The chain carries TRBV20-1 and TRBJ2-7; 7 bases are shared with TRBD1. The germline V gene has CDR1 DFQATT and CDR2 SNEGSKA (reference sequence). Trimming cost V 6 bases and J 6 bases; bases outside gene matches: 11. The CDR3 spans 13 residues. The CDR3 here is CSAQKDRVSEQYF. Written as DNA, the CDR3 is TGCAGTGCGCAGAAAGACAGGGTCTCCGAGCAGTACTTC.

This clonotype was observed once. This chain links TRBV28 with TRBJ1-1, with TRBD1 as a possible D gene (5 bases). The germline CDR1 and CDR2 sequences are MDHEN and SYDVKM. The CDR3 sequence is 11 residues long. The V and J ends lost 5 bases and 8 bases respectively, with 9 bases between them. CDR3 amino acids: CASSDSREAFF. CDR3 DNA sequence: TGTGCCAGCAGTGACAGTAGAGAAGCTTTCTTT.

The chain recombines TRBV28 with TRBJ2-1, with 12 nucleotides matching TRBD2. V was pared by 6 bases and J by 5 bases, with 14 bases of the junction left unmatched. The CDR3 totals 18 residues. The V gene's germline CDR1 is MDHEN and CDR2 SYDVKM. The CDR3 here is CASSFLRAASGRDNEQFF. CDR3 DNA: TGTGCCAGCAGCTTCCTCCGGGCGGCTAGCGGGAGGGACAATGAGCAGTTCTTC.

V is TRBV28 and J is TRBJ1-2; D is ambiguous. Trimming removed 7 bases from V and 8 bases from J, with 17 bases in between. The germline CDR1 and CDR2 sequences are MDHEN and SYDVKM. The CDR3 extends over 13 amino acids. CDR3 loop: CASNALGIRGYTF. The CDR3 DNA is TGTGCCAGCAATGCCCTCGGAATACGAGGCTACACCTTC.

The chain employs TRBV2 and TRBJ2-1, with 11 bases aligning to TRBD2. The CDR3 consists of 15 residues. Germline values: CDR1 SNHLY, CDR2 FYNNEI. Trimming cost V 6 bases and J 7 bases; bases outside gene matches: 8. This CDR3 reads CASRRTSGGQNEQFF. Here the CDR3 DNA reads TGTGCCAGCAGAAGAACTAGCGGGGGTCAGAATGAGCAGTTCTTC.

This clonotype has just a few counts. The V gene is TRBV7-2, the J gene TRBJ2-3; 8 bases map to TRBD2. The CDR3 sequence is 16 residues long. Germline loops: CDR1 SGHTA, CDR2 FQGNSA. V shed 6 bases and J 4 bases; nucleotides not matched to a gene: 12. CDR3 sequence reads: CASRSYGGAFPDTQYF. As DNA, the CDR3 is TGTGCCAGCAGAAGTTACGGGGGGGCCTTCCCAGATACGCAGTATTTT.

A remark on this clonotype: The junction and the germline gene differ at one end; a read error may be behind it. V gene TRBV15 combines with J gene TRBJ2-7; TRBD2 might be the D (5 bases). CDR1 is LNHNV and CDR2 is YYDKDF in the germline V gene (reference sequence). This CDR3 region has 11 residues. In nucleotides, the CDR3 is TGTGCCACCAGGGACTCCCACGAGCAGTACTTC. Protein: CATRDSHEQYF.

This chain links TRBV6-4 with TRBJ2-1, with 7 bases matching TRBD2. Germline trimming cut 2 bases from V and 7 bases from J; bases unmatched to any gene: 5. The CDR3 loop spans 14 amino acids. Germline V gene lookup returns CDR1 MRHNA and CDR2 SNTAGT. CDR3 sequence reads: CASSDRAGANEQFF. In nucleotides, the CDR3 is TGTGCCAGCAGTGACCGCGCGGGAGCGAATGAGCAGTTCTTC.

This clonotype was counted only a few times. V usage is TRBV7-9 and J usage is TRBJ1-2; the D gene is possibly TRBD1 (5 bases). This CDR3 has 13 amino acids. V was cut by 5 bases and J by 4 bases, with 11 bases left in between. Germline V lookup: CDR1 SEHNR, CDR2 FQNEAQ (reference sequence). CDR3 DNA: TGTGCCAGCAGCCTGGGGGGACTCTATGGCTACACCTTC. It translates to CASSLGGLYGYTF.

This clonotype was observed a single time. This could be a read error, since a much larger clone is one nucleotide away. The chain carries TRBV4-2 and TRBJ2-1; the D gene is possibly TRBD2 (5 bases). Germline V gene sequence: CDR1 LGHNA, CDR2 YNFKEQ. The CDR3 spans 12 residues. In nucleotides, the CDR3 is TGTGCCAACAGCCAAACTAGTGGTGAGCAGTTCTTC. This gives the protein CANSQTSGEQFF.

The rearrangement links TRBV12-3 or TRBV12-4 to TRBJ2-5, with TRBD2 as a possible D gene (6 bases). Trimming cost V 6 bases and J 11 bases, with 16 bases left between them. The CDR3 runs to 12 residues. For the CDR3, the DNA is TGTGCCAGCAGATTTACAACGGGGGAGCAGTACTTC. As protein: CASRFTTGEQYF.